This passage covers 32 T cell receptor beta chains from one sample sequenced in a study of blood T cell repertoires in COVID-19. Sequencing was performed with immunoSEQ multiplex PCR; in TCRdb, only in-frame clones are kept and a portion is missing. Here the sample spans about 220,000 clones, 80% being singletons. The sequenced sample was peripheral blood. Receptor source: a woman in her seventies with acute or convalescent COVID-19.

A few counts support this clone. V usage is TRBV27 and J usage is TRBJ2-7; D gene unclear. V shed 0 bases and J shed 6 bases, with 9 bases lying between them. This CDR3 has 13 amino acids. The germline V gene encodes CDR1 MNHEY and CDR2 SMNVEV (reference sequence). The CDR3, as DNA: TGTGCCAGCAGTTTATCTCCGGGTGCCGAGCAGTACTTC. It translates to CASSLSPGAEQYF.

The CDR3 spells CASSLPVGGETQYF. CDR3 nucleotides: TGTGCCAGCAGCTTGCCCGTTGGGGGCGAGACCCAGTACTTC. The chain employs TRBV5-6 and TRBJ2-5, with D possibly TRBD1 on 6 matching bases. Germline V CDR1 and CDR2: SGHDT, YYEEEE. Trimming removed 1 base from V and 5 bases from J, with 12 bases in between. The CDR3 length is 14 residues.

V usage is TRBV6-1 and J usage is TRBJ2-7; weak D call: TRBD1 (6 bases). The V and J ends lost 2 bases and 2 bases respectively, with 10 bases between them. Germline assignment: CDR1 MNHNS and CDR2 SASEGT. The CDR3 length is 14 residues. The CDR3 region has the DNA TGTGCCAGCAGTGAATATACAGGGCCCTACGAGCAGTACTTC. Its translation is CASSEYTGPYEQYF.

This chain links TRBV5-1 with TRBJ2-5; D is possibly TRBD2 (7 bases). This CDR3 spans 15 amino acids. Deletions cut 7 bases from V and 5 bases from J, with 21 bases between. The V gene's germline CDR1 is SGHRS and CDR2 YFSETQ. The CDR3 DNA follows: TGCGCCAGCGGAGAAACTCCGGGGGGCGGGGAGACCCAGTACTTC. Its protein is CASGETPGGGETQYF.

This chain connects TRBV24-1 to TRBJ1-5; TRBD1 matches 7 bases. Germline trimming cut 4 bases from V and 7 bases from J; bases unmatched to any gene: 6. CDR1 is KGHDR, CDR2 SFDVKD, per germline. The CDR3 has 14 amino acids. The CDR3 nucleotides read TGTGCCACCAGTGACTCGACAGGGTGGCAGCCCCAGCATTTT. It encodes CATSDSTGWQPQHF.

The sample holds a few counts of this clone. The gene calls are TRBV15 and TRBJ2-7; possibly TRBD1 for D (6 bases). The CDR3 runs to 15 residues. Germline CDR1 and CDR2: LNHNV and YYDKDF (reference sequence). The V end lost 1 base, the J end lost 5 bases, and 15 bases lay between the germline ends. CDR3 DNA sequence: TGTGCCACCAGCAGAGTGACTACAGGGTCCAACGAGCAGTACTTC. It specifies CATSRVTTGSNEQYF.

A word on this clone: The same CDR3 also results from other DNA sequences found in this sample. V usage is TRBV2 and J usage is TRBJ2-5; weak D call: TRBD1 (6 bases). The CDR3 covers 13 residues. V was pared by 8 bases and J by 2 bases, with 12 bases between. Germline CDR1 SNHLY, CDR2 FYNNEI. This chain's CDR3 is CASEGQGQETQYF. The CDR3 DNA reads TGTGCCAGCGAGGGGCAGGGGCAAGAGACCCAGTACTTC. The whole variable domain, remainder taken from reference TRBV2 and TRBJ2-5, is EPEVTQTPSHQVTQMGQEVILRCVPISNHLYFYWYRQILGQKVEFLVSFYNNEISEKSEIFDDQFSVERPDGSNFTLKIRSTKLEDSAMYFCASEGQGQETQYFGPGTRLLVL.

The chain is built from TRBV21-1 and TRBJ2-2; TRBD2 was called by the table and not checked on the DNA. TRBV21-1 is tagged as a pseudogene. This CDR3 comprises 16 residues. Here the CDR3 reads CASSKVAGRSTGELFF. The DNA of the CDR3 is TGTGCCAGCAGCAAAGTAGCAGGGAGGAGCACCGGGGAGCTGTTTTTT.

The chain joins TRBV19 to TRBJ2-2; the match to TRBD1 covers 9 bases. The CDR3 is 14 residues long. J was trimmed by 1 base and V by 7 bases; bases with no gene match: 1. CDR1 is LNHDA, CDR2 SQIVND, per germline (reference sequence). The CDR3 loop reads CASNRGQNTGELFF. The CDR3 nucleotides are TGTGCCAGTAACAGGGGGCAGAACACCGGGGAGCTGTTTTTT.

The V and J genes are TRBV6-5 and TRBJ2-3; the match to TRBD1 covers 9 bases. V was clipped by 8 bases and J by 0 bases; unmatched bases: 6. This CDR3 is 15 amino acids long. Germline-derived CDR1 and CDR2 are MNHEY and SVGAGI. The CDR3 protein is CASRNRGLSTDTQYF. CDR3 nucleotide sequence: TGTGCCAGCCGCAACAGGGGGCTTAGCACAGATACGCAGTATTTT.

This chain connects TRBV5-1 to TRBJ2-5; 9 bases match TRBD2. J gave up 5 bases and V 3 bases, and 11 bases lay outside the gene matches. This CDR3 comprises 16 residues. CDR1 SGHRS and CDR2 YFSETQ come from the germline V gene. In nucleotides, the CDR3 is TGCGCCAGCAGCTCCCTCGGGCGGGGGGGCCTGGAGACCCAGTACTTC. Translated: CASSSLGRGGLETQYF.

V usage is TRBV4-1 and J usage is TRBJ2-4; 9 bases fit TRBD1. This CDR3 region has 20 residues. The V and J ends lost 3 bases and 0 bases, in that order; junction bases with no gene match: 15. Germline V gene data show CDR1 as MGHRA and CDR2 as YSYEKL. The CDR3 DNA reads TGCGCCAGCAGCCACAACCTTGGGGAGGTGGACAGGGGAGCCAAAAACATTCAGTACTTC. Amino acid sequence: CASSHNLGEVDRGAKNIQYF.

The gene calls are TRBV11-2 and TRBJ2-3, with a possible D match to TRBD2 (6 bases). Trimming pared 0 bases from V and 1 base from J, leaving 11 bases between. This CDR3 spans 16 amino acids. Germline V CDR1 and CDR2: SGHAT, FQNNGV. CDR3 DNA: TGTGCCAGCAGCTTAGAACACACGGGGGGCACAGATACGCAGTATTTT. Amino acids: CASSLEHTGGTDTQYF. The full variable domain, completed using reference TRBV11-2 and TRBJ2-3, is EAGVAQSPRYKIIEKRQSVAFWCNPISGHATLYWYQQILGQGPKLLIQFQNNGVVDDSQLPKDRFSAERLKGVDSTLKIQPAKLEDSAVYLCASSLEHTGGTDTQYFGPGTRLTVL.

The gene calls are TRBV11-2 and TRBJ2-5; 8 bases line up with TRBD2. The V and J ends lost 1 base and 0 bases, in that order; junction bases with no gene match: 7. Germline-derived CDR1 and CDR2 are SGHAT and FQNNGV. The CDR3 has 17 amino acids. Here the CDR3 DNA reads TGTGCCAGCAGCTTAGTTTTAGCGGGGTTAAACCAAGAGACCCAGTACTTC. Translated: CASSLVLAGLNQETQYF.

This chain connects TRBV19 to TRBJ1-5; TRBD1 matches at 9 bases. The CDR3 loop spans 16 amino acids. Germline V gives CDR1 LNHDA, CDR2 SQIVND (reference sequence). V trimming: 8 bases; J trimming: 5 bases; junction bases outside the gene matches: 13. CDR3 in amino acids: CASGFYRGQSHQPQHF. CDR3 coding DNA: TGTGCCAGTGGATTTTACAGGGGGCAATCCCATCAGCCCCAGCATTTT.

The rearrangement uses TRBV6-5 and TRBJ2-5; 9 positions agree with TRBD1. After removal of 6 bases from V and 5 bases from J, the junction contained 10 bases not matched to a gene. There are 15 residues in the CDR3. Germline values: CDR1 MNHEY, CDR2 SVGAGI. The DNA of the CDR3 is TGTGCCAGCAGGACAGGGGGTGAGCGACTGGAGACCCAGTACTTC. This gives the protein CASRTGGERLETQYF.

The chain recombines TRBV7-8 with TRBJ2-5, with D maybe TRBD2 (6 bases). CDR3 length: 12 amino acids. Trimming pared 4 bases from V and 5 bases from J, leaving 8 bases between. CDR1 SGHVS and CDR2 FQNEAQ come from the germline V gene. CDR3 in amino acids: CASSSEGETQYF. CDR3 in DNA: TGTGCCAGCAGCTCGGAGGGGGAGACCCAGTACTTC. The full variable domain, rest sourced from reference TRBV7-8 and TRBJ2-5, is GAGVSQSPRYKVAKRGQDVALRCDPISGHVSLFWYQQALGQGPEFLTYFQNEAQLDKSGLPSDRFFAERPEGSVSTLKIQRTQQEDSAVYLCASSSEGETQYFGPGTRLLVL.

The chain combines TRBV18 with TRBJ1-2; perhaps TRBD1 as D (5 bases). Germline V gene sequence: CDR1 KGHSH, CDR2 LQKENI. The CDR3 loop spans 18 amino acids. V gave up 0 bases and J gave up 1 base, with 18 bases separating them. The CDR3 spells CASSPPYGRQLGNYGYTF. The CDR3 DNA reads TGTGCCAGCTCACCACCTTACGGAAGACAGTTAGGTAACTATGGCTACACCTTC.

The rearrangement joins TRBV5-5 to TRBJ2-7; D is uncertain. CDR3 size: 14 residues. Trimming shortened V by 0 bases and J by 2 bases, and 9 bases separated the two germline ends. Germline CDR1 SGHKS, CDR2 YYEKEE (reference sequence). DNA of the CDR3: TGTGCCAGCAGCTTGGTCCGGTTTACCTACGAGCAGTACGTC. Its protein is CASSLVRFTYEQYV.

The chain has TRBV5-4 and TRBJ2-3; 10 bases are a match to TRBD2. CDR1 is SGHNT, CDR2 YYREEE, per germline (reference sequence). The CDR3 sequence is 15 residues long. Unmatched junction bases numbered 7, after V lost 6 bases and J lost 3 bases. In DNA, the CDR3 is TGTGCCAGCAAAGCGGGGGGGGGCCGGACAGATACGCAGTATTTT. This gives the protein CASKAGGGRTDTQYF.

The chain links TRBV6-4 to TRBJ2-7, with D perhaps TRBD2 (6 bases). This CDR3 has 18 residues. Between the trimmed V and J ends, which lost 5 bases and 7 bases, there was a span of 30 bases. Germline V lookup: CDR1 MRHNA, CDR2 SNTAGT. The CDR3 DNA is TGTGCCAGCAGTCCGTTTGAGGCCGCGGGCAGGACTATCGGGGAGCAGTACTTC. Translation: CASSPFEAAGRTIGEQYF.

V gene TRBV6-6 combines with J gene TRBJ2-5; 7 nucleotides align to TRBD1. This CDR3 has 19 amino acids. Germline V lookup: CDR1 MNHNY, CDR2 SVGAGI (reference sequence). J gave up 5 bases and V 8 bases, and 26 bases lay outside the gene matches. As DNA, the CDR3 is TGTGCCAGCTGTCGGCTGGGCGTTCGACAGGGAATTTTCGCGGAGACCCAGTACTTC. The encoded protein is CASCRLGVRQGIFAETQYF.

This clone turned up a few times. The chain uses TRBV10-3 and TRBJ1-2, with 7 bases fitting TRBD1. The ends lost 0 bases at V and 4 bases at J; junction bases unmatched: 2. Germline CDR1 is ENHRY and CDR2 is SYGVKD. The CDR3 length is 14 residues. The CDR3 region is CAISESDRIYGYTF. The CDR3 DNA is TGTGCCATCAGTGAGTCGGACAGGATCTATGGCTACACCTTC.

The rearrangement joins TRBV3-1 (or the pseudogene TRBV3-2) to TRBJ1-1; 8 bases align to TRBD1. Losses at the gene ends were 5 bases for V and 8 bases for J; bases not matched to a gene: 13. CDR1 is LGHDT and CDR2 is YNNKEL in the germline V gene (reference sequence). The CDR3 has 15 amino acids. In DNA form, the CDR3 reads TGTGCCAGCAGCACCCCAGGGGGCGGGAACCAGGAAGCTTTCTTT. Residues: CASSTPGGGNQEAFF.

This chain joins TRBV19 and TRBJ2-1; D uncertain. Germline V CDR1 and CDR2: LNHDA, SQIVND (reference sequence). V was clipped by 3 bases and J by 5 bases, with 8 bases between them. CDR3 length: 13 residues. The CDR3 spells CASSIYANNEQFF. The CDR3 nucleotides read TGTGCCAGTAGTATCTACGCAAACAATGAGCAGTTCTTC.

The V call is TRBV5-1, the J call TRBJ1-6; no clear D. This CDR3 is built from 13 residues. Trimming stripped 1 base from V and 5 bases from J, with 4 bases between. CDR1 and CDR2 from the germline V gene are SGHRS and YFSETQ. CDR3 residues: CASSLTDNSPLHF. The CDR3 coding sequence is TGCGCCAGCAGCTTGACAGATAATTCACCCCTCCACTTT.

The gene calls are TRBV24-1 and TRBJ2-3; 8 nucleotides match TRBD1. This CDR3 is built from 14 residues. V gave up 5 bases and J gave up 3 bases; unmatched junction bases: 3. CDR1 is KGHDR and CDR2 is SFDVKD in the germline V gene. The CDR3 protein is CATSGTGMTDTQYF. The CDR3 bases are TGTGCCACCAGTGGGACAGGGATGACAGATACGCAGTATTTT.

The chain employs TRBV18 and TRBJ2-5; 9 bases match TRBD2. J lost 5 bases, V lost 3 bases, and 4 bases had no gene match. The CDR3 runs to 14 residues. Germline V gene lookup returns CDR1 KGHSH and CDR2 LQKENI. The CDR3 sequence is CASSPGTSRETQYF. For the CDR3, the DNA is TGTGCCAGCTCACCGGGGACTAGCAGGGAGACCCAGTACTTC.

In this sample, this clone turned up a few times. The chain joins TRBV10-3 to TRBJ2-3; 8 nucleotides agree with TRBD2. In germline, CDR1 is ENHRY, CDR2 SYGVKD. V lost 8 bases, J lost 6 bases, and 10 bases stayed unmatched. The CDR3 is 14 residues long. The CDR3 loop reads CAIASGGAMDTQYF. DNA for the CDR3: TGTGCCATCGCGTCCGGGGGGGCCATGGATACGCAGTATTTT.

This chain joins TRBV6-4 and TRBJ1-3; a possible D gene is TRBD1 (6 bases). CDR1 and CDR2 (germline): MRHNA, SNTAGT. This CDR3 comprises 15 residues. Trimming took off 10 bases at V and 0 bases at J, with 16 bases between the two ends. In nucleotides, the CDR3 is TGTGCCATTCCTAGACAGGTGAACTCTGGAAACACCATATATTTT. Encoded protein: CAIPRQVNSGNTIYF.

V usage is TRBV27 and J usage is TRBJ2-2; 8 nucleotides agree with TRBD2. This CDR3 is 15 amino acids long. Germline V gene data show CDR1 as MNHEY and CDR2 as SMNVEV (reference sequence). After removal of 6 bases from V and 1 base from J, the junction contained 4 bases not matched to a gene. Written as DNA, the CDR3 is TGTGCCAGCAGGCGGGGGGACTTGAACACCGGGGAGCTGTTTTTT. Its translation: CASRRGDLNTGELFF.

The chain has TRBV28 and TRBJ2-5; D possibly corresponds to TRBD2 (7 bases). V was clipped by 5 bases and J by 4 bases, with 17 bases between them. Germline V gene sequence: CDR1 MDHEN, CDR2 SYDVKM. CDR3 size: 15 residues. The CDR3 is CASSPTGGAGETQYF. The CDR3 DNA reads TGTGCCAGCAGTCCCACGGGGGGCGCCGGAGAGACCCAGTACTTC.